Below, 2 T cell receptor beta chains from the same sample are listed, as sequenced in a study of cytomegalovirus exposure and HLA in healthy donors. The PCR made use of 60 Vbeta and 13 Jbeta primers. Data came from immunoSEQ multiplex PCR; TCRdb stores just in-frame clones and leaves some out. The sample includes roughly 180,000 clones, roughly 10% of them seen just once. Input material: PBMCs. These receptors all stem from a woman between 25 and 40 years old in good health and CMV-seropositive.

This clone was found a few times. This sequence joins TRBV21-1 and TRBJ1-1; TRBD1, the D gene given by the table, was not confirmed from the DNA. TRBV21-1 is shown as a pseudogene. The length of the CDR3 is 14 residues. The CDR3, as DNA: TGTGCCACCTCCAGGGGAAAGGGGGCCACTGAAGCTTTCTTT. The encoded protein is CATSRGKGATEAFF.

In this sample, this clone turned up many times. V gene TRBV7-2 combines with J gene TRBJ2-3, with 8 bases that match TRBD1. Germline loops: CDR1 SGHTA, CDR2 FQGNSA. V lost 1 base, J lost 2 bases, and 5 bases stayed unmatched. The CDR3 length is 16 residues. The CDR3 nucleotides are TGTGCCAGCAGCTTAGAGGACAGGGTGGTCACAGATACGCAGTATTTT. Its protein is CASSLEDRVVTDTQYF.